This T cell receptor beta chain was sequenced in a study of graft-versus-host responses after intestinal transplantation. Study-level background: Multivisceral, liver-intestinal, or isolated intestinal grafts went to recipients. The study's findings and limits: Clonal ratios of graft-versus-host to host-versus-graft in allografts were high for patients exhibiting graft-donor T cell macrochimerism. GvH clones detected in recipient marrow included some appearing first in ileum or blood.

This table comes from immunoSEQ multiplex PCR, and its TCRdb copy is limited to in-frame clones, with some not included. This repertoire shows about 130,000 clones, around 90% found once; its top ten account for roughly 0.19%. As concerns this clone: Its antigen is still unknown.

The ends lost 1 base at V and 6 bases at J; junction bases unmatched: 12. This CDR3 has 17 amino acids. Germline V gene sequence: CDR1 LNHDA, CDR2 SQIVND (reference sequence). The chain has TRBV19 and TRBJ1-1; 9 positions agree with TRBD1. Source: unstimulated CD4+ T cells sorted from spleen or lymph node cells, taken before intestinal transplant. The receptor comes from a human donor who received an intestinal transplant. The CDR3 DNA is TGTGCCAGTAGTATAGGGGGACAGGGAACGTCTTGGGCTGAAGCTTTCTTT. Amino acid sequence: CASSIGGQGTSWAEAFF.